This TCR beta chain was profiled in a study of T cell responses to AZD1222 COVID-19 vaccine. About the study: Second doses at about 4 or about 12 weeks were pooled. Findings of the study overall: A mostly white British donor set with more females was recruited, and clonal diversity was possibly underestimated.

The table came from immunoSEQ multiplex PCR; TCRdb's copy has only in-frame clones and leaves some out. Found here are about 120,000 clones, around 92% of them singletons; the top ten hold 11% to 15%. The CDR3 has 17 residues. In germline, CDR1 is LGHNA, CDR2 YSLEER. The germline V and J ends were trimmed by 4 bases and 0 bases, with 16 bases remaining between them. For this clone: Its antigen is not known.

V and J are TRBV4-3 and TRBJ1-5; weak D call: TRBD1 (6 bases). This sample comprised peripheral blood, obtained on day 0 of AZD1222 vaccination. The source is an adult in good health. The CDR3 nucleotides read TGCGCCAGCAGCCCTAGTCGGACAGTTATTAGCAATCAGCCCCAGCATTTT. It specifies CASSPSRTVISNQPQHF.